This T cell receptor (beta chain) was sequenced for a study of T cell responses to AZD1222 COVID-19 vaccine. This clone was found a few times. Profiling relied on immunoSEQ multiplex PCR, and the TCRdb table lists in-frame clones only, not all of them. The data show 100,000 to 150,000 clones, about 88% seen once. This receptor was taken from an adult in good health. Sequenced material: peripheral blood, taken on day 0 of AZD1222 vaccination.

Here the CDR3 DNA reads TGTGCCAGCATTACCGCCCGCACAGATACGCAGTATTTT. Encoded protein: CASITARTDTQYF. The genes are TRBV6-5 and TRBJ2-3; D is uncertain. The germline V gene has CDR1 MNHEY and CDR2 SVGAGI. This CDR3 has 13 residues. Trimming pared 7 bases from V and 1 base from J, leaving 9 bases between.